What follows are 15 T cell receptor delta chains derived from one specimen sequenced in a study of γδ T cells in repeated Plasmodium falciparum infection. Flow sorting of PBMC yielded separate Vgamma9/Vdelta2+ and Vdelta2-negative gammadelta T cell populations for bulk repertoire analysis. TCRdb called clones from the multiplex PCR reads again using CATT. Among approximately 53,000 delta-chain clones listed, approximately 1.5% were seen once. Sequenced: gamma-delta T cells from blood. The receptors stem from a pool of human donors (malaria-infected and uninfected, not separated).

This clone was counted between two and nine times. TCRdb's protein for this DNA is that of a much larger clone and differs from the translation at residue 17, likely a read error; the protein shown is the DNA translation. V and J are TRDV3 and TRDJ1; 9 nucleotides agree with TRDD3. TCRdb supplies no J gene; here it was assigned by aligning the nucleotide sequence to germline. This CDR3 comprises 21 residues. The germline V gene has CDR1 TVYSNPD and CDR2 GDNSRS (reference sequence). Trimming took 4 bases from V and 7 from J; bases not matched to a gene: 34. CDR3 nucleotides: TGTGCCTCTTCTGGGGGTCCTAAAACCTACTGGGGGAGGATCCCGGAACGTAAACTCATCTTT. It encodes CASSGGPKTYWGRIPERKLIF.

This clone turned up a few times. Since a far larger clone is one base different, this is likely a read error. This specimen includes other DNA sequences encoding the same CDR3. V usage is TRDV1 and J usage is TRDJ1; 10 nucleotides line up with TRDD3. The germline V gene encodes CDR1 TSWWSYY and CDR2 QGS. This CDR3 has 22 amino acids. V shed 1 base and J 0 bases; nucleotides not matched to a gene: 20. The CDR3 reads CALGERVNQIYWGMSYTDKLIF. The CDR3 DNA is TGTGCTCTTGGGGAACGGGTTAACCAGATTTACTGGGGGATGTCCTACACCGATAAACTCATCTTT.

This clone has ten or more counts. This likely came from a read error, as a far larger clone is one base away. Different DNA sequences within this sample yield the same CDR3. The rearrangement joins TRDV1 to TRDJ1, with a weak D call TRDD3 (6 bases). The J gene is absent in TCRdb and was assigned here via DNA matching to germline. From germline, CDR1 is TSWWSYY and CDR2 QGS. This CDR3 comprises 14 residues. The CDR3 region has the DNA TGCGCTCTTGGGGATGGGACTAGGTCCGATAAACTCATCTTT. Protein: CALGDGTRSDKLIF.

The CDR3: CALVELVPPSLYWGAGDGDKLTF. CDR3 DNA: TGTGCTCTTGTGGAACTAGTGCCGCCTTCCCTCTACTGGGGGGCGGGGGATGGCGATAAACTCACCTTT. The J gene was not called, though the V gene is TRDV1; TRDD3, the D gene given by the table, was not confirmed from the DNA. CDR1 TSWWSYY and CDR2 QGS come from the germline V gene. CDR3 length: 23 amino acids.

This clone has only a few counts. This DNA's translation and the protein TCRdb lists, from a much larger clone, do not match at residue 7, likely due to a read error; the protein shown is translated from the DNA. The chain uses TRDV1 and TRDJ1; TRDD3 is a possible D gene (6 bases). The J gene, absent from TCRdb, was called here by matching the DNA to germline. This CDR3 is 20 amino acids long. The germline V and J ends were trimmed by 5 bases and 0 bases, with 28 bases remaining between them. Germline V gives CDR1 TSWWSYY, CDR2 QGS. The CDR3 DNA is TGTGCTCTTGGGACCATCCTTGCCGGGGGAGGTTACTGGTACACCGATAAACTCATCTTT. It specifies CALGTILAGGGYWYTDKLIF.

On this clone: TCRdb records a much larger clone's protein for this DNA, with a difference at residue 15 that likely arises from a read error; the protein given is the translation of the DNA. This chain joins TRDV1 and TRDJ1; 11 bases map to TRDD3. Per the germline V gene, CDR1 is TSWWSYY and CDR2 is QGS. The CDR3 covers 18 residues. This CDR3 reads CALGELYWGIRYTDRLIF. As DNA, the CDR3 is TGTGCTCTTGGGGAACTTTACTGGGGGATAAGGTACACCGATAGACTCATCTTT.

Regarding this clone: TCRdb's protein, taken from a much larger clone, differs from this DNA's translation at residue 19, likely owing to a read error; the protein displayed comes from the DNA. The V and J genes are TRDV1 and TRDJ1; 11 bases line up with TRDD3. CDR1 is TSWWSYY, CDR2 QGS, per germline. The CDR3 is 22 residues long. CDR3 protein: CALGELVTWDTWGIRDTDRLIF. DNA of the CDR3: TGTGCTCTTGGGGAACTAGTGACCTGGGACACGTGGGGGATACGCGACACCGATAGACTCATCTTT.

This clone appeared many times. J is TRDJ1 and V is TRDV1, with 13 bases that match TRDD3. Losses at the gene ends were 7 bases for V and 1 base for J; bases not matched to a gene: 15. CDR1 is TSWWSYY and CDR2 is QGS in the germline V gene. The CDR3 loop spans 19 amino acids. The CDR3: CALERTIYWGIRSTDKLIF. The CDR3 nucleotides read TGTGCTCTTGAACGAACGATCTACTGGGGGATACGCTCCACCGATAAACTCATCTTT.

In its sample, this clone was seen a few times. This DNA translates differently at residue 18 from the TCRdb protein, which is that of a much larger clone; a read error is likely, and the protein shown is the DNA's own translation. This sequence joins TRDV1 and TRDJ1, with 9 bases fitting TRDD3. The J gene is not listed in TCRdb, so it was assigned here from a DNA match to germline. This CDR3 comprises 24 residues. Germline V CDR1 and CDR2: TSWWSYY, QGS. V was pared by 0 bases and J by 1 base, with 27 bases of the junction left unmatched. The CDR3 loop reads CALGELLEFVSGWSGGSCTDKLIF. CDR3 sequence (DNA): TGTGCTCTTGGGGAACTATTGGAGTTTGTGTCCGGGTGGTCTGGGGGATCCTGCACCGATAAACTCATCTTT.

In this sample, this clone turned up a few times. It is likely a read error: a sequence one base away is far more abundant. Other nucleotide sequences from this sample produce the same CDR3. V gene TRDV1 combines with J gene TRDJ1; TRDD2 is a possible D gene (6 bases). The J gene was missing in TCRdb and was found by matching the end of the DNA to germline. Looked up from germline, CDR1 is TSWWSYY and CDR2 is QGS. CDR3 length equals 25 residues. V was pared by 1 base and J by 0 bases, with 39 bases between. CDR3 sequence: CALGERGPTHNPVRRDLKYTDKLIF. Written as DNA, the CDR3 is TGTGCTCTTGGGGAACGGGGTCCTACCCACAACCCTGTCAGGCGGGACTTGAAGTACACCGATAAACTCATCTTT.

This clone appeared a few times. A far larger clone differs by one base, so this is likely a read error. Other DNA sequences from this sample encode an identical CDR3 as well. The chain couples TRDV3 to TRDJ1; D is undetermined. The ends were cut back, 3 bases at V and 0 bases at J, with 20 bases in the middle. Looked up from germline, CDR1 is TVYSNPD and CDR2 is GDNSRS (reference sequence). CDR3 length equals 16 residues. The CDR3 loop reads CAFIRPCRGYTDKLIF. CDR3 coding DNA: TGTGCCTTCATCCGACCCTGTCGGGGCTACACCGATAAACTCATCTTT.

This clone occurred a few times. The TCRdb protein comes from a much larger clone and disagrees with this DNA's translation at residue 18, likely due to a read error; the protein given here is derived from the DNA. The rearrangement uses TRDV1 and TRDJ1; 9 nucleotides agree with TRDD3. In the absence of a J gene in TCRdb, the DNA was matched to germline to assign it here. This CDR3 region has 23 residues. Trimming at V came to 0 bases and at J to 3 bases, leaving 26 bases not matched to a gene. The germline CDR1 and CDR2 sequences are TSWWSYY and QGS. CDR3 DNA sequence: TGTGCTCTTGGGGAACTTGACCTACTCTGGGGGATCGTACCTCCTTTGTCCGCCGATAAACTCATCTTT. Residues: CALGELDLLWGIVPPLSADKLIF.

This clone appeared many times. A far larger clone is one nucleotide away, so this likely arose from a read error. This same CDR3 is encoded by further DNA sequences in the sample. CDR3 in amino acids: CACDTAGQSSWDTRQMFF. In DNA form, the CDR3 reads TGTGCCTGTGACACTGCAGGCCAGAGCTCCTGGGACACCCGACAGATGTTTTTC. The chain joins TRDV2 to TRDJ3, with D hard to call. Trimming stripped 1 base from V and 0 bases from J, with 12 bases between. Germline-derived CDR1 and CDR2 are GEAIGNYY and EKD. CDR3 length equals 18 residues.

This clone turned up a few times. TCRdb's listed protein matches a much larger clone and diverges from this DNA's translation at residue 10, likely through a read error; the protein shown comes from the DNA. The same CDR3 can be traced to other DNA sequences in this sample. J is TRDJ2 and V is TRDV3; D may be TRDD3 (7 bases). Germline CDR1 TVYSNPD, CDR2 GDNSRS (reference sequence). With 0 bases removed from V and 7 bases from J, the gap between germline ends came to 45 bases. This CDR3 is built from 24 residues. Here the CDR3 reads CAFRFYRNYGGIYWGIVVRAQLFF. The CDR3 nucleotides are TGTGCCTTTAGATTCTACCGGAACTACGGGGGAATTTACTGGGGAATAGTGGTTAGAGCACAACTCTTCTTT. The full variable domain, rest sourced from reference TRDV3 and TRDJ2, is CDKVTQSSPDQTVASGSEVVLLCTYDTVYSNPDLFWYRIRPDYSFQFVFYGDNSRSEGADFTQGRFSVKHILTQKAFHLVISPVRTEDSATYYCAFRFYRNYGGIYWGIVVRAQLFFGKGTQLIVEP.

This clone was seen only a few times. This DNA's translation differs at residue 3 from TCRdb's protein, which comes from a much larger clone; a read error is likely, and the protein shown is translated from the DNA. The gene calls are TRDV1 and TRDJ2; 8 nucleotides agree with TRDD3. TCRdb does not report a J gene; here it was assigned by matching the DNA to germline references. CDR1 is TSWWSYY and CDR2 is QGS in the germline V gene. Germline trimming cut 10 bases from V and 0 bases from J; bases unmatched to any gene: 25. This CDR3 has 21 amino acids. CDR3 in amino acids: CAPVSSLRVTGGLALTAQLFF. The CDR3 DNA reads TGTGCTCCTGTAAGCTCCCTCCGAGTTACTGGGGGGTTAGCTTTGACAGCACAACTCTTCTTT.